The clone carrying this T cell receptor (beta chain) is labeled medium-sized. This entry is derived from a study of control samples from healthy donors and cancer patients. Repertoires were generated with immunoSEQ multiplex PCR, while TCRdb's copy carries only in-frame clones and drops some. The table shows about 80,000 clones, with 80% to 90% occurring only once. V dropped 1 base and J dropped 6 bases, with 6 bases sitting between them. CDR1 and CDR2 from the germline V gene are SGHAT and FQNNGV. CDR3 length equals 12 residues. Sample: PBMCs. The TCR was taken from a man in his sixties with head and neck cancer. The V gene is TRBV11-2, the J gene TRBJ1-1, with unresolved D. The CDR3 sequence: CASSLVVSEAFF. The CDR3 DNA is TGTGCCAGCAGCTTAGTTGTTTCTGAAGCTTTCTTT.